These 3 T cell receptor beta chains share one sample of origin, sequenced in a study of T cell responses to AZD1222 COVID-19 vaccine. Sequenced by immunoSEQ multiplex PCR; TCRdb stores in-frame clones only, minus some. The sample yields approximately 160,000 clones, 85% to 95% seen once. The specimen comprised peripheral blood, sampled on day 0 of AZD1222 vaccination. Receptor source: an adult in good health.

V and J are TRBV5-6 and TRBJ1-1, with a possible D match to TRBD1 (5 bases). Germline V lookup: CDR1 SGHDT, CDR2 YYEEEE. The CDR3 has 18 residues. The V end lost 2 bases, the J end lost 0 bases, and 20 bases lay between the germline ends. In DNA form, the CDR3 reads TGTGCCAGCAGCTTACGACCCGGGGGTCCCCGTATGAACACTGAAGCTTTCTTT. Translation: CASSLRPGGPRMNTEAFF.

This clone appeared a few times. CDR3 amino acids: CASREQVYSNQPQHF. CDR3 DNA: TGTGCCAGCAGGGAACAGGTCTATAGCAATCAGCCCCAGCATTTT. The chain has TRBV2 and TRBJ1-5; D possibly corresponds to TRBD1 (5 bases). The CDR3 is 15 amino acids. Germline lookup yields CDR1 SNHLY and CDR2 FYNNEI. V lost 6 bases to trimming and J lost 0 bases, with 12 bases between them.

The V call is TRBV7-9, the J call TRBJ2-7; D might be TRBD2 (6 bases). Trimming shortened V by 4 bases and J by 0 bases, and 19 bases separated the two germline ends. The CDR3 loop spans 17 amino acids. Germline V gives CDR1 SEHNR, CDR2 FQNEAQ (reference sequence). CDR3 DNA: TGTGCCAGCAGCTCTTCAAGAGGCGGGACTCACTCCTACGAGCAGTACTTC. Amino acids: CASSSSRGGTHSYEQYF.